Below, one T cell receptor (beta chain) is given with its context. Its antigen is not known. It was healthy bone marrow donors who served as donors. Use of 60 Vbeta and 13 Jbeta primers characterized the PCR. The protocol was immunoSEQ multiplex PCR, while the TCRdb copy is restricted to in-frame clones and leaves out a portion. The table records about 130,000 clones, 81% of them present only once. The data derive from a study of cytomegalovirus exposure and HLA in healthy donors. Study-level background: From around 180 million T cells, an earlier analysis saw roughly 100 million unique TCR beta sequences.

Study findings and constraints: Later analysis identified a missense DCLRE1C variant that was linked to TCR beta V- and J-gene trimming. Earlier results showed most TCR beta V segments being productive about 87% or about 30% of the time.

The specimen was PBMCs. This sequence was found in a man younger than 35 in good health and CMV-seropositive.

The CDR3 sequence: CASTSAGGQGANEQFF. The CDR3 nucleotides read TGTGCCAGCACCTCGGCGGGGGGACAGGGGGCAAATGAGCAGTTCTTC. V and J are TRBV5-4 and TRBJ2-1; 12 positions match TRBD1. The trim removed 6 bases at V and 7 bases at J, leaving 11 bases unmatched. In germline, CDR1 is SGHNT, CDR2 YYREEE (reference sequence). This CDR3 is 16 amino acids long.